These 27 T cell receptor beta chains came from one sample sequenced in a study of OX40 agonist ivuxolimab in advanced cancers. Using immunoSEQ multiplex PCR, the repertoire was profiled, and TCRdb retains in-frame clones only, with some absent. This table holds approximately 35,000 clones, 79% found once. The sample consisted of CD4+ or CD8+ T cells sorted from blood, taken in a trial of the OX40 agonist ivuxolimab. These receptor sequences come from an adult with an advanced solid tumor such as melanoma, head and neck, liver or kidney cancer.

This clone has just one count. This chain connects TRBV30 to TRBJ1-4; D is unresolved. The germline CDR1 and CDR2 sequences are GTSNPN and SVGIG (reference sequence). Trimming took off 0 bases at V and 1 base at J, with 9 bases between the two ends. CDR3 length: 15 residues. The CDR3 DNA sequence: TGTGCCTGGAGTGTACTCCGGGGAACTAATGAAAAACTGTTTTTT. Encoded protein: CAWSVLRGTNEKLFF.

The rearrangement uses TRBV5-6 and TRBJ2-5; D not certain. There are 14 residues in the CDR3. The V gene's germline CDR1 is SGHDT and CDR2 YYEEEE. Trimming took off 1 base at V and 1 base at J, with 8 bases between the two ends. The CDR3 region has the DNA TGTGCCAGCAGCTTGAGAAAGACCCAAGAGACCCAGTACTTC. Translation gives CASSLRKTQETQYF.

The V gene is TRBV7-2, the J gene TRBJ2-3, with D possibly matching TRBD2 (6 bases). The V end was cut by 1 base, the J end by 4 bases, with 15 bases between. This CDR3 spans 16 amino acids. Germline V lookup: CDR1 SGHTA, CDR2 FQGNSA. The CDR3 is CASSLGAGGKADTQYF. For the CDR3, the DNA is TGTGCCAGCAGCTTAGGTGCTGGAGGGAAGGCAGATACGCAGTATTTT.

The chain carries TRBV7-9 and TRBJ1-6, with 8 bases fitting TRBD1. This CDR3 region has 14 residues. V shed 5 bases and J 9 bases; nucleotides not matched to a gene: 6. Germline V CDR1 and CDR2: SEHNR, FQNEAQ (reference sequence). The CDR3, as DNA: TGTGCCAGCAGCCCCACAGGGGGAATTTCACCCCTCCACTTT. Translating it yields CASSPTGGISPLHF.

The rearrangement links TRBV6-5 to TRBJ2-1; 9 positions agree with TRBD2. CDR1 is MNHEY, CDR2 SVGAGI, per germline. This CDR3 has 15 residues. V lost 6 bases and J lost 5; bases outside the gene matches: 8. The CDR3 DNA follows: TGTGCCAGCAGCCCGGGGCGGGGGGGACACAATGAGCAGTTCTTC. Translation: CASSPGRGGHNEQFF.

A few counts support this clone. The CDR3 DNA reads TGTGCCTGGAATTCAGGGATTGAAGCTTTCTTT. Its translation: CAWNSGIEAFF. V and J are TRBV30 and TRBJ1-1; weak D call: TRBD1 (5 bases). The CDR3 consists of 11 residues. Germline lookup yields CDR1 GTSNPN and CDR2 SVGIG (reference sequence). Trimming cost V 4 bases and J 7 bases, with 10 bases left between them.

V and J are TRBV10-1 and TRBJ1-2; TRBD1 is a possible D gene (6 bases). The CDR3 has 12 residues. V shed 6 bases and J shed 12 bases, with 17 bases lying between them. CDR1 WNHNN and CDR2 SYGVQD come from the germline V gene (reference sequence). CDR3 DNA: TGCGCCAGCAGCGGTGACAGGACCAGGAACACCTTC. Protein product: CASSGDRTRNTF.

Worth noting for this clone: This clone may be a read error of a much larger clone one base away. The chain recombines TRBV19 with TRBJ2-5; no definite D call. The end of the DNA fits TRBJ2-7 better, so the J call may be wrong. Germline V gene sequence: CDR1 LNHDA, CDR2 SQIVND (reference sequence). This CDR3 spans 12 amino acids. The CDR3 protein is CANSIGAYEQYF. The CDR3 DNA is TGTGCCAATAGTATAGGCGCCTACGAGCAGTACTTC.

This rearrangement joins TRBV7-9 to TRBJ1-1; no definite D call. Deletions cut 3 bases from V and 0 bases from J, with 5 bases between. Germline lookup yields CDR1 SEHNR and CDR2 FQNEAQ (reference sequence). This CDR3 contains 13 residues. The CDR3 here is CASSFNMNTEAFF. The CDR3 bases are TGTGCCAGCAGCTTTAACATGAACACTGAAGCTTTCTTT.

This clone has a handful of counts. This chain links TRBV5-6 with TRBJ1-1, with D possibly TRBD1 on 5 matching bases. V was trimmed by 4 bases and J by 1 base, leaving 8 bases between them. From germline, CDR1 is SGHDT and CDR2 YYEEEE. This CDR3 spans 13 amino acids. The CDR3 bases are TGTGCCAGCAGCCATCAGGGGAACACTGAAGCTTTCTTT. Translated, it gives CASSHQGNTEAFF.

This chain joins TRBV2 and TRBJ2-1; D possibly uses TRBD1 or TRBD2 (5 bases each). Germline CDR1 reads SNHLY; CDR2 reads FYNNEI. The ends were cut back, 8 bases at V and 1 base at J, with 15 bases in the middle. The CDR3 runs 15 residues. CDR3 amino acids: CASRSGWGSYNEQFF. The CDR3 DNA reads TGTGCCAGCCGGAGTGGATGGGGGTCCTACAATGAGCAGTTCTTC. The whole variable domain, filled in from reference TRBV2 and TRBJ2-1, reads EPEVTQTPSHQVTQMGQEVILRCVPISNHLYFYWYRQILGQKVEFLVSFYNNEISEKSEIFDDQFSVERPDGSNFTLKIRSTKLEDSAMYFCASRSGWGSYNEQFFGPGTRLTVL.

This rearrangement joins TRBV7-9 to TRBJ2-2; the D gene is possibly TRBD2 (5 bases). V dropped 7 bases and J dropped 2 bases, with 14 bases sitting between them. The CDR3 has 15 amino acids. The V gene's germline CDR1 is SEHNR and CDR2 FQNEAQ (reference sequence). The CDR3 protein is CASTAYSGNTGELFF. The DNA for the CDR3 is TGTGCCAGCACCGCTTATTCGGGAAACACCGGGGAGCTGTTTTTT. The full variable domain, in which reference TRBV7-9 and TRBJ2-2 provide the parts outside the CDR3, is DTGVSQNPRHKITKRGQNVTFRCDPISEHNRLYWYRQTLGQGPEFLTYFQNEAQLEKSRLLSDRFSAERPKGSFSTLEIQRTEQGDSAMYLCASTAYSGNTGELFFGEGSRLTVL.

V and J are TRBV6-6 and TRBJ2-3; D remains unclear. This CDR3 has 15 residues. Trimming removed 0 bases from V and 4 bases from J, with 11 bases in between. Germline V gene lookup returns CDR1 MNHNY and CDR2 SVGAGI (reference sequence). CDR3 DNA: TGTGCCAGCAGTTACTCGATACTAACGGCAGATACGCAGTATTTT. Translating it yields CASSYSILTADTQYF.

This chain joins TRBV11-2 and TRBJ1-1, with D perhaps TRBD1 (5 bases). Trimming pared 1 base from V and 0 bases from J, leaving 15 bases between. This CDR3 spans 17 amino acids. The V gene's germline CDR1 is SGHAT and CDR2 FQNNGV. For the CDR3, the DNA is TGTGCCAGCAGCTTAGCAGGTGGGGGTTTAATGAACACTGAAGCTTTCTTT. This encodes CASSLAGGGLMNTEAFF.

This clone was picked up one time. CDR3 bases: TGCGCCAGCAGCCAAGATCACCCAGCTAGCAATCAGCCCCAGCATTTT. Translated: CASSQDHPASNQPQHF. The V gene is TRBV4-1, the J gene TRBJ1-5; unclear D gene. Trimming stripped 0 bases from V and 0 bases from J, with 9 bases between. The CDR3 has 16 amino acids. Per the germline V gene, CDR1 is MGHRA and CDR2 is YSYEKL.

The V call is TRBV19, the J call TRBJ2-3; 8 bases are shared with TRBD2. V shed 6 bases, J shed 4 bases, and the junction held 6 bases outside the gene matches. The CDR3 runs 14 residues. CDR1 is LNHDA, CDR2 SQIVND, per germline (reference sequence). The chain's CDR3 is CASRNRGGPDTQYF. CDR3 sequence (DNA): TGTGCCAGTAGGAACCGGGGGGGCCCAGATACGCAGTATTTT.

The chain uses TRBV27 and TRBJ2-1; D gene ambiguous. The V gene's germline CDR1 is MNHEY and CDR2 SMNVEV (reference sequence). Trimming removed 7 bases from V and 0 bases from J, with 13 bases in between. The CDR3 consists of 15 residues. DNA of the CDR3: TGTGCCAGCACTCTACTGAGACCCTCCTACAATGAGCAGTTCTTC. This translates into CASTLLRPSYNEQFF.

The chain uses TRBV18 and TRBJ2-7; either TRBD1 or TRBD2 may supply D (7 bases each). This CDR3 is 15 amino acids long. CDR1 is KGHSH, CDR2 LQKENI, per germline. V gave up 4 bases and J gave up 4 bases, with 17 bases separating them. The CDR3 is CASSLGGRDRYEQYF. The CDR3 DNA reads TGTGCCAGCTCACTCGGGGGGAGGGACAGATACGAGCAGTACTTC.

The chain joins TRBV15 to TRBJ2-2; maybe TRBD2 (5 bases). This CDR3 comprises 18 residues. CDR1 and CDR2 from the germline V gene are LNHNV and YYDKDF (reference sequence). V lost 0 bases to trimming and J lost 0 bases, with 14 bases between them. This CDR3 is CATSREGVYGTNTGELFF. The CDR3 nucleotides are TGTGCCACCAGCAGAGAGGGAGTTTATGGAACGAACACCGGGGAGCTGTTTTTT.

The chain combines TRBV28 with TRBJ2-5; 11 positions agree with TRBD2. V dropped 5 bases and J dropped 4; count of bases not matched to a gene: 12. The CDR3 spans 17 residues. CDR1 is MDHEN, CDR2 SYDVKM, per germline. CDR3 protein: CASSPGYSGGAIETQYF. The CDR3 DNA reads TGTGCCAGCAGTCCGGGGTATAGCGGGGGGGCCATAGAGACCCAGTACTTC.

The genes are TRBV30 and TRBJ2-1; maybe TRBD2 (6 bases). Germline values: CDR1 GTSNPN, CDR2 SVGIG (reference sequence). V was trimmed by 7 bases and J by 3 bases, leaving 10 bases between them. This CDR3 has 12 amino acids. CDR3 in amino acids: CALGRGYNEQFF. In DNA form, the CDR3 reads TGTGCCTTGGGGCGGGGCTACAATGAGCAGTTCTTC.

This sequence joins TRBV6-1 and TRBJ1-1; the match to TRBD1 covers 7 bases. Germline CDR1 and CDR2: MNHNS and SASEGT. V lost 2 bases, J lost 1 base, and 1 base stayed unmatched. The CDR3 is 14 residues long. The CDR3 coding sequence is TGTGCCAGCAGTGAAACAGGGGAGAACACTGAAGCTTTCTTT. It translates to CASSETGENTEAFF.

Here the CDR3 reads CSVEDPLAGETQYF. The CDR3 DNA reads TGCAGCGTTGAAGATCCGCTAGCCGGAGAGACCCAGTACTTC. V and J are TRBV29-1 and TRBJ2-5; D may be TRBD2 (5 bases). Between the trimmed V and J ends, which lost 0 bases and 4 bases, there was a span of 12 bases. This CDR3 spans 14 amino acids. Germline V gives CDR1 SQVTM, CDR2 ANQGSEA.

The chain employs TRBV6-6 and TRBJ2-7; D is ambiguous. This CDR3 is 15 amino acids long. CDR1 and CDR2 (germline): MNHNY, SVGAGI (reference sequence). Trimming took 0 bases from V and 6 from J, leaving 15 bases between them. CDR3 sequence: CASSYSSMNRLEQYF. CDR3 in DNA: TGTGCCAGCAGTTACTCCTCAATGAATCGACTCGAGCAGTACTTC.

The V call is TRBV14, the J call TRBJ2-1; D may match TRBD1 or TRBD2 (5 bases each). The CDR3 spans 17 residues. Trimming took 2 bases from V and 6 from J, leaving 20 bases between them. Germline CDR1 SGHDN, CDR2 FVKESK. This CDR3 is CASSQRIGTAFRNEQFF. Written as DNA, the CDR3 is TGTGCCAGCAGCCAAAGGATAGGGACGGCGTTTCGCAATGAGCAGTTCTTC. Using reference TRBV14 and TRBJ2-1 for the parts outside the CDR3, the full variable domain is EAGVTQFPSHSVIEKGQTVTLRCDPISGHDNLYWYRRVMGKEIKFLLHFVKESKQDESGMPNNRFLAERTGGTYSTLKVQPAELEDSGVYFCASSQRIGTAFRNEQFFGPGTRLTVL.

The J gene is TRBJ2-1, the V gene TRBV7-9; tentatively, D is TRBD2 (7 bases). The CDR3 has 12 residues. Germline assignment: CDR1 SEHNR and CDR2 FQNEAQ (reference sequence). Trimming left V 2 bases short and J 16 bases short, with 15 bases between. In nucleotides, the CDR3 is TGTGCCAGCAGCTTATTGGGGGGGCACAAATTCTTC. It yields the protein CASSLLGGHKFF.

The J gene is TRBJ2-3, the V gene TRBV7-9; D not resolved. Between the trimmed V and J ends, which lost 0 bases and 0 bases, there was a span of 10 bases. The CDR3 runs 16 residues. CDR1 and CDR2 from the germline V gene are SEHNR and FQNEAQ (reference sequence). The CDR3 sequence is CASSLADGSSTDTQYF. In nucleotides, the CDR3 is TGTGCCAGCAGCTTAGCGGACGGATCTAGCACAGATACGCAGTATTTT.